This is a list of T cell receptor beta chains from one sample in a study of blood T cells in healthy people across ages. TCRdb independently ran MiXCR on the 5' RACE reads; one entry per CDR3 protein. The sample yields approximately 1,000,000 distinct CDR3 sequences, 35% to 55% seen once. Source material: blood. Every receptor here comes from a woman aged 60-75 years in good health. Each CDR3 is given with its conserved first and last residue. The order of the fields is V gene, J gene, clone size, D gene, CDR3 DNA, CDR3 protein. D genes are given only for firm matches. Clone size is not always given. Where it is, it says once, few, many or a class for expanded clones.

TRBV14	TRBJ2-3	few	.	TGCGCCAGCAGCCAGCAGGGGATTAGCACAGATACGCAGTATTTT	CASSQQGISTDTQYF
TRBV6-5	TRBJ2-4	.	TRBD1	TGTGCCAGCAGTTTGGGACAGGGGGGAGGCAAAAACATTCAGTACTTC	CASSLGQGGGKNIQYF
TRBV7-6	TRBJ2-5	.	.	TGTGCCAGCAGCTTAGAGGGGGTAGAACAAGAGACCCAGTACTTC	CASSLEGVEQETQYF
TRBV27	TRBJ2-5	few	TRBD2	TGTGCCAGCAGTTTTAGCGGGTCCCACGTAGAGACCCAGTACTTC	CASSFSGSHVETQYF
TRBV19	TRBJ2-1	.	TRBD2	TGTGCCAGTGTTCCGGGACTAGCAGGCTCCTACAATGAGCAGTTCTTC	CASVPGLAGSYNEQFF
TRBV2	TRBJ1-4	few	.	TGTGCCAGCAGCCTACAGACAGCTGCAAATGAAAAACTGTTTTTT	CASSLQTAANEKLFF
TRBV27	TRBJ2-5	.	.	TGTGCCAGCTCCTCCCGCCCCCAAGAGACCCAGTACTTC	CASSSRPQETQYF
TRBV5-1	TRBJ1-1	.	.	TGCGCCAGCAGCTCCCCCGGGTTACCGAACACTGAAGCTTTCTTT	CASSSPGLPNTEAFF
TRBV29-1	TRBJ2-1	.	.	TGCAGCGTAACCGGGACCGGCTACAATGAGCAGTTCTTC	CSVTGTGYNEQFF
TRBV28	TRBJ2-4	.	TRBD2	TGTGCCAGCAGTACCCCAGGGAGGGAGGGAGCCAAAAACATTCAGTACTTC	CASSTPGREGAKNIQYF
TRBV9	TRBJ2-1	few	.	TGTGCCAGCAGCGTAGCTCCTAGCAGTGAGCAGTTCTTC	CASSVAPSSEQFF
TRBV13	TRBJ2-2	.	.	TGTGCCAGCAAAGGGAACACCGGGGAGCTGTTTTTT	CASKGNTGELFF
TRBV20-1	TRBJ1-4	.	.	TGCAGTGCTAACCCGGACCCCGCTAATGAAAAACTGTTTTTT	CSANPDPANEKLFF
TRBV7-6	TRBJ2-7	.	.	TGTGCCAGCAGCTTGTCAGCTTCGGAGCAGTACTTC	CASSLSASEQYF
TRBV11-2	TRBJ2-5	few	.	TGTGCCAGCAGCTTAGCGGCGGTGGGGCGCCAGACCCAGTACTTC	CASSLAAVGRQTQYF
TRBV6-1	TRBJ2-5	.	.	TGTGCCAGCAGTGAAGCTCCGGACCAAGAGACCCAGTACTTC	CASSEAPDQETQYF
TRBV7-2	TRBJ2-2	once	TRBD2	TGTGCCAGCAGCCTAACTAGCGGGAGGACCACCGGGGAGCTGTTTTTT	CASSLTSGRTTGELFF
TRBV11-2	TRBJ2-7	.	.	TGTGCCAGCAGCTCTACCACCAGAGGAGAGTACGAGCAGTACTTC	CASSSTTRGEYEQYF
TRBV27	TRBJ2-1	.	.	TGTGCCAGCAGTCCGGGACGGTCCGTTAAGTCCTACAATGAGCAGTTCTTC	CASSPGRSVKSYNEQFF
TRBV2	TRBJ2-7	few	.	TGTGCCAGCAGTGAAGCGCTTCGGGGGTACGAGCAGTACTTC	CASSEALRGYEQYF
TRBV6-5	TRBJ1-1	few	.	TGTGCCAGCAGTTCCGCGGTTCTGTACACTGAAGCTTTCTTT	CASSSAVLYTEAFF
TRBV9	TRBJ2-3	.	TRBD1	TGTGCCAGCAGCGTAGAGGGCGTTGGGACAGACGAGCAGTATTTT	CASSVEGVGTDEQYF
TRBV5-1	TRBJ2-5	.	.	TGCGCCAGCAGCTTGGATGTAGGTGTTATAGAGACCCAGTACTTC	CASSLDVGVIETQYF
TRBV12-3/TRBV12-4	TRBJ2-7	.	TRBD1	TGTGCCAGCAGTTTAGGTAGGCGGGACAGGGTGAACAATGAGCAGTACTTC	CASSLGRRDRVNNEQYF
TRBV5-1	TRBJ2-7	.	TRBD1	TGCGCCAGCAGCTCAACAGGGGCGCCCGTCTACGAGCAGTACTTC	CASSSTGAPVYEQYF
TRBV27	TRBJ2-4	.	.	TGTGCCAGCGGAAAGGGGATAGCCAAAAACATTCAGTACTTC	CASGKGIAKNIQYF
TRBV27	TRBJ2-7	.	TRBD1	TGTGCCAGCAGAGTTTTCGGGGTGGGACAGGGGAGGTCCTACGAGCAGTACTTC	CASRVFGVGQGRSYEQYF
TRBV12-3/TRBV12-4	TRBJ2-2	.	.	TGTGCCAGCAGTCCCGGTACCGGGACGGCGAATACCGGGGAGCTGTTTTTT	CASSPGTGTANTGELFF
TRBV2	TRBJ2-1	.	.	TGTGCCAGCAGTGTGTTAGGGTCTAGCGCGACGTGGGAGCAGTTCTTC	CASSVLGSSATWEQFF
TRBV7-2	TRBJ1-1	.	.	TGTGCCGGCAGTCTTGGGGGTGACACTGAAGCTTTCTTT	CAGSLGGDTEAFF
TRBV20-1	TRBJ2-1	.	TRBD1	TGCAGTGCTAGAGATTGGGCAGGGGGCTCGAATGAGCAGTTCTTC	CSARDWAGGSNEQFF
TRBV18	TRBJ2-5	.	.	TGTGCCAGCTCACAGCTAGTGTCGGAGACCCAGTACTTC	CASSQLVSETQYF
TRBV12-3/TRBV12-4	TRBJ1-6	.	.	TGTGCCAGCAGTCCCCACACAGGACAGTTTAATTCACCCCTCCACTTT	CASSPHTGQFNSPLHF
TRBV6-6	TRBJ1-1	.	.	TGTGCCAGCACCGCCCAGGGATACACTGAAGCTTTCTTT	CASTAQGYTEAFF
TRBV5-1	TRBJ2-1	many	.	TGCGCCAGCAGCTCCTGGAGCGGATACAATGAGCAGTTCTTC	CASSSWSGYNEQFF
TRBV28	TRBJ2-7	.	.	TGTGCCAGCATTCTAGGAACAGGGTACGAGCAGTACTTC	CASILGTGYEQYF
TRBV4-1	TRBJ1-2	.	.	TGCGCCAGCAGCCAAGAATCAGGGAACTATGGCTACACCTTC	CASSQESGNYGYTF
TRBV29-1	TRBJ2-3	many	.	TGCAGCGTTGCCAGAGGCACAGATACGCAGTATTTT	CSVARGTDTQYF
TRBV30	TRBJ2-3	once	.	TGTGCCTGGAGGGGCAGGCGTACCGCAGATACGCAGTATTTT	CAWRGRRTADTQYF
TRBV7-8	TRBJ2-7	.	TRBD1	TGTGCCAGCAGCTTAGCACGGACAGGGTCCGAGCAGTACTTC	CASSLARTGSEQYF
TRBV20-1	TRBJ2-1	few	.	TGCAGTGCTAGAAGCGCCGGGACTCCAGGCGGGAATGAGCAGTTCTTC	CSARSAGTPGGNEQFF